This T cell receptor beta chain stems from a study of beta chain features in type 1 diabetes. The overall study: Age, gender and cell yields were similar between patients and healthy donors.

Investigators reverse transcribed all isolated RNA, so they sequenced expressed TCRB transcripts. An average near 3.57 million reads came from naive, central memory and regulatory T cell samples. Profiled with immunoSEQ multiplex PCR; TCRdb holds only in-frame clones, not every one. The sample contains 140,000 to 150,000 clones, about 13% of which appear only once. Study-wide results and caveats: Across all four CD4+ subsets, people with type 1 diabetes showed modestly shorter TCRB CDR3s.

This clone came up many times. The antigen is not known. Donors underwent one heparinised blood draw, around 120 mL on average. It was via CD45RO/CCR7/CD25/CD127/CD95/CD27 that CD4+ naive, central memory, regulatory and stem cell-like memory cells were sorted. Germline loops: CDR1 SGHTA, CDR2 FQGNSA. This CDR3 comprises 14 residues. Trimming took 3 bases from V and 0 from J, leaving 8 bases between them. The TCR comes from a man between 18 and 29 years old with type 1 diabetes. The sequenced material came from central memory CD4+ T cells from blood. The rearrangement links TRBV7-2 to TRBJ2-5; tentative D call: TRBD1 (6 bases). The CDR3 loop reads CASSLGHNQETQYF. The CDR3 nucleotides are TGTGCCAGCAGCTTGGGACACAACCAAGAGACCCAGTACTTC.